The following is a T cell receptor beta chain sequence with its context. The sample is drawn from a study of blood T cell repertoires in COVID-19. V shed 3 bases, J shed 1 base, and the junction held 7 bases outside the gene matches. The CDR3 consists of 16 residues. In germline, CDR1 is ENHRY, CDR2 SYGVKD. Here immunoSEQ multiplex PCR was the method, and the copy in TCRdb shows in-frame clones only, minus some. The sample gives about 95,000 clones, around 81% of which show up once; 4% to 6% is in the top ten. The V gene is TRBV10-3, the J gene TRBJ2-3; 7 bases match TRBD2. Sample: peripheral blood. The clonotype was recovered from a man at least 80 years old with COVID-19, enrolled during active disease. The CDR3 loop reads CAISDRGRGGTDTQYF. In DNA form, the CDR3 reads TGTGCCATCAGTGATAGGGGACGGGGGGGCACAGATACGCAGTATTTT.